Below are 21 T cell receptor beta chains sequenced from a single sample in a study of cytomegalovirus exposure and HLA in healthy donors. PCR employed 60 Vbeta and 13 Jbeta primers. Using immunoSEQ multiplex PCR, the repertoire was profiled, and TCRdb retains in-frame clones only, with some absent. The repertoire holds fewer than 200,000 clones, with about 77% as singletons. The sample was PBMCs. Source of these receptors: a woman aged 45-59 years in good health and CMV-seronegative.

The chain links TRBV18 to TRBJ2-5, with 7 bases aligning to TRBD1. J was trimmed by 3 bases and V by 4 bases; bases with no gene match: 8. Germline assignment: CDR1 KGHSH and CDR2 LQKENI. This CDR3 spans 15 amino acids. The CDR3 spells CASSRKAGTEETQYF. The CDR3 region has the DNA TGTGCCAGCTCACGTAAAGCCGGGACAGAAGAGACCCAGTACTTC.

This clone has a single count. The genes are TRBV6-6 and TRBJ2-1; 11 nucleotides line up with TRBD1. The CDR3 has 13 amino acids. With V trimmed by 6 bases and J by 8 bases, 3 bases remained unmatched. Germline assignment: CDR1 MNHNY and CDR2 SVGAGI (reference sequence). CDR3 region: CASRRTGGDEQFF. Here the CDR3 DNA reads TGTGCCAGCAGGAGGACAGGGGGCGATGAGCAGTTCTTC.

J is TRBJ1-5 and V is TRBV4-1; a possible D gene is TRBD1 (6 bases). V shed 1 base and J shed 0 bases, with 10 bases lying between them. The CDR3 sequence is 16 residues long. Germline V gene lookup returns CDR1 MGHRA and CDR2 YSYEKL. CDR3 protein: CASSQGQVLSNQPQHF. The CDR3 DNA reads TGCGCCAGCAGCCAAGGACAGGTTCTTAGCAATCAGCCCCAGCATTTT.

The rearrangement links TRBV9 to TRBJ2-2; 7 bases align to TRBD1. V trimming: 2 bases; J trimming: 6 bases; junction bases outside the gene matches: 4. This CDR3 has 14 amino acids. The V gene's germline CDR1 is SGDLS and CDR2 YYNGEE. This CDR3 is CASSVQTGAGELFF. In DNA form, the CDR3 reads TGTGCCAGCAGCGTCCAAACAGGGGCCGGGGAGCTGTTTTTT.

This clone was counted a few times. The CDR3 here is CASGLRDRGLLYGYTF. CDR3 DNA: TGTGCCAGCGGGTTACGGGACAGGGGGCTCCTCTATGGCTACACCTTC. The V call is TRBV27, the J call TRBJ1-2; 12 bases line up with TRBD1. The J segment lost 4 bases and the V segment lost 8 bases, leaving 11 bases of the junction unmatched. CDR3 length equals 16 residues. Germline V gene sequence: CDR1 MNHEY, CDR2 SMNVEV (reference sequence).

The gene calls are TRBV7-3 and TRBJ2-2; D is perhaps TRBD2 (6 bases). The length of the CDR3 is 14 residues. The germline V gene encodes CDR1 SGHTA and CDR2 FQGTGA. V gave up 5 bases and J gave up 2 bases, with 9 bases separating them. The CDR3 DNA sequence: TGTGCCAGCAGCCGGGACTCTAACACCGGGGAGCTGTTTTTT. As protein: CASSRDSNTGELFF.

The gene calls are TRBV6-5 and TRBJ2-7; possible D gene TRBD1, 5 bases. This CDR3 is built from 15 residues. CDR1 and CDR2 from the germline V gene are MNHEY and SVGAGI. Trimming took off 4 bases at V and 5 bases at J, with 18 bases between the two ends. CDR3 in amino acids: CASSSKTVGKHEQYF. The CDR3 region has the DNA TGTGCCAGCAGTTCCAAGACAGTGGGGAAGCACGAGCAGTACTTC.

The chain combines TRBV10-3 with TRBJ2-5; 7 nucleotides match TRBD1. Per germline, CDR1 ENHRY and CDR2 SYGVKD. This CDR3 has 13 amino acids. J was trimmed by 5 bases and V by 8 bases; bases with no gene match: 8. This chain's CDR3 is CAISDRAGETQYF. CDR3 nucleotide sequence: TGTGCCATCTCCGACAGGGCCGGCGAGACCCAGTACTTC.

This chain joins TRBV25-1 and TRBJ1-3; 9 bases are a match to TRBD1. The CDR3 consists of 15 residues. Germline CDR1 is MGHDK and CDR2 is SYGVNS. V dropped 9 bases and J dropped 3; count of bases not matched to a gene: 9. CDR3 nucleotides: TGTGCCAGTTCTACAGGGGGCGCTTATGGAAACACCATATATTTT. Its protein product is CASSTGGAYGNTIYF.

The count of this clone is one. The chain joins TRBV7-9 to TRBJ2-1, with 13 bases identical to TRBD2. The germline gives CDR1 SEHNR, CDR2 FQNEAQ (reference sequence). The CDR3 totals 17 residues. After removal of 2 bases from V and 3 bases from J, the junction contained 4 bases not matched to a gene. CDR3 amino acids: CASSLWRTSGGYNEQFF. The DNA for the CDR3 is TGTGCCAGCAGCTTATGGCGGACTAGCGGGGGCTACAATGAGCAGTTCTTC.

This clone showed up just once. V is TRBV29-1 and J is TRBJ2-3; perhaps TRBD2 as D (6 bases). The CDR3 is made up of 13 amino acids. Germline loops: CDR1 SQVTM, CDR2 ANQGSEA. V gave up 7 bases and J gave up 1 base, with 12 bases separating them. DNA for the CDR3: TGCAGCGGAGATTCGGGAGGCACAGATACGCAGTATTTT. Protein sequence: CSGDSGGTDTQYF.

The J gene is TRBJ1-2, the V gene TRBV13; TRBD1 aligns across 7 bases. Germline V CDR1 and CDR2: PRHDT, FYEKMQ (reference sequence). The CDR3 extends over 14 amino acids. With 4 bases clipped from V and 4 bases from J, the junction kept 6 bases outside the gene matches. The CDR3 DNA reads TGTGCCAGCAGCTCCCAGACAGGGATCTATGGCTACACCTTC. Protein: CASSSQTGIYGYTF.

The CDR3 spells CASSPPPSGYTGELFF. The CDR3 DNA follows: TGTGCCAGCAGCCCCCCTCCTTCGGGATACACCGGGGAGCTGTTTTTT. The chain joins TRBV9 to TRBJ2-2, with D possibly being TRBD2 (5 bases). Trimming removed 4 bases at V and 3 bases at J, with 16 bases between. The CDR3 spans 16 residues. Germline V lookup: CDR1 SGDLS, CDR2 YYNGEE.

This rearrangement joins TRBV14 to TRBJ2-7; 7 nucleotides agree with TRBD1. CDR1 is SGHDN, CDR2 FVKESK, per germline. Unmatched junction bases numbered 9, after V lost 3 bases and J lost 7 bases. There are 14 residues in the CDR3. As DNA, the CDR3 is TGTGCCAGCAGCCAGGCCTGGGACAGCTCGGAGCAGTACTTC. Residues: CASSQAWDSSEQYF.

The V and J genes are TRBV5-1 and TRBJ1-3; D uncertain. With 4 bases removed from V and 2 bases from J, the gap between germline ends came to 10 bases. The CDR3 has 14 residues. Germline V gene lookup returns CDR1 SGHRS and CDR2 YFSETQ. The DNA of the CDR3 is TGCGCCAGCAGCGACGACCGGGCTGGAAACACCATATATTTT. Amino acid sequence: CASSDDRAGNTIYF.

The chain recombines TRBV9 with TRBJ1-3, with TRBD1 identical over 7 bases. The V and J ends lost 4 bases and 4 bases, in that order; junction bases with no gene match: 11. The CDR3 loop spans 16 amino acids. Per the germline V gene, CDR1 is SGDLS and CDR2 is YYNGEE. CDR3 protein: CASSTRGDSSGNTIYF. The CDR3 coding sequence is TGTGCCAGCAGCACCAGGGGGGACAGCTCCGGAAACACCATATATTTT. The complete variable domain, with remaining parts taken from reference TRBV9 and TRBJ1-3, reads DSGVTQTPKHLITATGQRVTLRCSPRSGDLSVYWYQQSLDQGLQFLIQYYNGEERAKGNILERFSAQQFPDLHSELNLSSLELGDSALYFCASSTRGDSSGNTIYFGEGSWLTVV.

As DNA, the CDR3 is TGCGCCAGCAGCAGAGACGGAGGAACAGGGGGCTATTCACCCCTCCACTTT. It codes for CASSRDGGTGGYSPLHF. The rearrangement uses TRBV4-1 and TRBJ1-6, with 9 bases lining up with TRBD1. Germline-derived CDR1 and CDR2 are MGHRA and YSYEKL. The CDR3 runs to 17 residues. Trimming cost V 5 bases and J 8 bases; bases outside gene matches: 13.

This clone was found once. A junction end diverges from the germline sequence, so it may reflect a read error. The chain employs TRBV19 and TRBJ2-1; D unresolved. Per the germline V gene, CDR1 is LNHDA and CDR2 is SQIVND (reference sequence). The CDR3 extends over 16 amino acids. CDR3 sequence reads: CASSIWSSAGFKSAIF. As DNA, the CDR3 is TGTGCCAGTAGTATATGGTCCAGTGCCGGATTTAAAAGCGCAATCTTC.

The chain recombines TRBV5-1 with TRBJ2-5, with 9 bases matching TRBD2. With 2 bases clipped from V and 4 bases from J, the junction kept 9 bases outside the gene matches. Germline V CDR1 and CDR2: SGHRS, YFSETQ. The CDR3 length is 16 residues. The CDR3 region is CASSFSSGASLETQYF. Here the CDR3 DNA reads TGCGCCAGCAGCTTTTCTAGCGGGGCCTCGCTAGAGACCCAGTACTTC. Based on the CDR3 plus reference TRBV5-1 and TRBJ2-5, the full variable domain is KAGVTQTPRYLIKTRGQQVTLSCSPISGHRSVSWYQQTPGQGLQFLFEYFSETQRNKGNFPGRFSGRQFSNSRSEMNVSTLELGDSALYLCASSFSSGASLETQYFGPGTRLLVL.

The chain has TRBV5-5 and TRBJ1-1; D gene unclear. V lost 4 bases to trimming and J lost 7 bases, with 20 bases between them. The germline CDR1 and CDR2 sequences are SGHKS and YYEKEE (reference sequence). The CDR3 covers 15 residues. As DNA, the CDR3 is TGTGCCAGCAGCAGCGGGGAGTGGGATAAAGGTGAAGCTTTCTTT. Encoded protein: CASSSGEWDKGEAFF.

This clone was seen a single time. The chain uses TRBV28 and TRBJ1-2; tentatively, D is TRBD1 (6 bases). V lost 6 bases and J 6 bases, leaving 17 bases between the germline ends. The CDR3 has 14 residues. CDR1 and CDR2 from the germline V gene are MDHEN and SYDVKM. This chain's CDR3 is CASSPSAQGHGYTF. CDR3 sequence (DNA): TGTGCCAGCAGCCCCTCGGCGCAGGGGCATGGCTACACCTTC.